This T cell receptor (beta chain) emerged from a study of identical twins. MiXCR, applied by TCRdb to the 5' RACE reads, yields one record per CDR3 protein. The sample has some 790,000 distinct CDR3 sequences; about 20% are singletons. The data also belong to a second study, concerning T cells expressing NK-cell markers.

The specimen was PBMCs. The receptor comes from a woman between 18 and 29 years old in good health.

CDR3 protein: CSASWDRGDEKLFF. The CDR3 coding sequence is TGCAGTGCTAGCTGGGACAGGGGTGACGAAAAACTGTTTTTT. The chain couples TRBV20-1 to TRBJ1-4, with TRBD1 identical over 10 bases. Germline CDR1 and CDR2: DFQATT and SNEGSKA (reference sequence). The CDR3 spans 14 residues. Losses at the gene ends were 3 bases for V and 8 bases for J; bases not matched to a gene: 6.